The rows below give T cell receptor beta chains drawn from one sample of a study of cytomegalovirus exposure and HLA in healthy donors. This table comes from immunoSEQ multiplex PCR, and its TCRdb copy is limited to in-frame clones, with some not included. The table includes around 140,000 clones, 75% to 85% detected once. The sample was PBMCs. These receptors originate from a male donor in good health and CMV-seronegative. CDR3s include the opening cysteine and the closing phenylalanine or tryptophan. The D gene is left open where the match is weak. Clone size is stated in some rows and not others, as once, few, many or a class when expanded.

TRBD1	-	TRBV7-9	TRBJ2-7	CASSVYRQGSHEQYF	TGTGCCAGCAGCGTTTACCGACAGGGGAGCCACGAGCAGTACTTC
-	-	TRBV6-6	TRBJ1-5	CASTDTGSGNQPQHF	TGTGCCAGCACCGACACAGGGTCGGGCAATCAGCCCCAGCATTTT
TRBD1	-	TRBV4-3	TRBJ1-6	CASGVGTGNSPLHF	TGCGCCAGCGGGGTGGGGACAGGGAATTCACCCCTCCACTTT
TRBD1	-	TRBV27	TRBJ1-4	CASSFNRGNEKLFF	TGTGCCAGCAGTTTTAACAGGGGTAATGAAAAACTGTTTTTT
-	-	TRBV27	TRBJ2-7	CASSLASGAYEQYF	TGTGCCAGCAGTTTGGCATCGGGGGCCTACGAGCAGTACTTC
-	few	TRBV23-1	TRBJ1-6	CASTGAYNSPLHF	TGCGCCAGCACCGGGGCCTATAATTCACCCCTCCACTTT
TRBD1	-	TRBV19	TRBJ1-1	CASSPRDRGPREAFF	TGTGCCAGTAGCCCTAGGGACAGGGGGCCGAGGGAAGCTTTCTTT
TRBD1	-	TRBV5-1	TRBJ2-3	CASSLVTGGAGTDTQYF	TGCGCCAGCAGCCTAGTTACAGGGGGCGCCGGCACAGATACGCAGTATTTT
TRBD1	-	TRBV18	TRBJ2-7	CASSPKTQLTRQGPSYEQYF	TGTGCCAGCTCACCAAAGACACAACTAACCCGACAGGGCCCCTCCTACGAGCAGTACTTC
TRBD1	-	TRBV5-1	TRBJ2-6	CASSQQGTGANVLTF	TGCGCCAGCAGCCAACAGGGGACCGGGGCCAACGTCCTGACTTTC
-	-	TRBV7-3	TRBJ1-3	CASSQKGGGHSGNTIYF	TGTGCCAGCAGCCAAAAAGGGGGGGGCCACTCTGGAAACACCATATATTTT
-	-	TRBV10-3	TRBJ1-1	CAISVERSTEAFF	TGTGCCATCAGTGTGGAGAGGAGCACTGAAGCTTTCTTT
-	-	TRBV4-1	TRBJ1-4	CASSQDPRGEKLFF	TGCGCCAGCAGCCAAGATCCAAGGGGGGAAAAACTGTTTTTT
-	-	TRBV5-6	TRBJ1-1	CASSEQDLNTEAFF	TGTGCCAGCAGCGAGCAGGATTTGAACACTGAAGCTTTCTTT
-	-	TRBV6-5	TRBJ2-2	CASSPRETTGELFF	TGTGCCAGCAGCCCCCGGGAAACCACCGGGGAGCTGTTTTTT
-	-	TRBV30	TRBJ1-4	CAWSVPQGREEKLFF	TGTGCCTGGAGTGTACCACAGGGCCGCGAGGAAAAACTGTTTTTT
TRBD1	-	TRBV6-5	TRBJ2-7	CASSPTGGEGYEQYF	TGTGCCAGCAGCCCGACAGGGGGCGAAGGCTACGAGCAGTACTTC